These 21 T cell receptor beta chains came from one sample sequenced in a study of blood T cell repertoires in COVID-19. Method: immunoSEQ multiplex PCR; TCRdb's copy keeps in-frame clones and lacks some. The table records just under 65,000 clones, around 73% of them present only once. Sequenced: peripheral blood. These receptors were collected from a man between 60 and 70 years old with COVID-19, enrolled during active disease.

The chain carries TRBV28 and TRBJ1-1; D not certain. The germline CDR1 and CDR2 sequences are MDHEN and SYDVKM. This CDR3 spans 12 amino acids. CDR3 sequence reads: CRTGGLNTEAFF. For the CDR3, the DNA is TGTAGAACCGGCGGATTGAACACTGAAGCTTTCTTT.

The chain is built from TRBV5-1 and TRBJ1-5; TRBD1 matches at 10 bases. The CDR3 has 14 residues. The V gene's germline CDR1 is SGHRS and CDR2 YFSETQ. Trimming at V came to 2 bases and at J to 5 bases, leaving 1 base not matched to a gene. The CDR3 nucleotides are TGCGCCAGCAGCTTTGGACAGGGGGATCAGCCCCAGCATTTT. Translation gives CASSFGQGDQPQHF. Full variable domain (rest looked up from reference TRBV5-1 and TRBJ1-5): KAGVTQTPRYLIKTRGQQVTLSCSPISGHRSVSWYQQTPGQGLQFLFEYFSETQRNKGNFPGRFSGRQFSNSRSEMNVSTLELGDSALYLCASSFGQGDQPQHFGDGTRLSIL.

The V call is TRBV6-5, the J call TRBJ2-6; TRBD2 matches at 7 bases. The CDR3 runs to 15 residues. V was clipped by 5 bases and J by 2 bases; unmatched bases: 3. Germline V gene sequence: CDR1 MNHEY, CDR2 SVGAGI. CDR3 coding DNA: TGTGCCAGCAGTATTCGGGGGGCTGGGGCCAACGTCCTGACTTTC. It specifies CASSIRGAGANVLTF.

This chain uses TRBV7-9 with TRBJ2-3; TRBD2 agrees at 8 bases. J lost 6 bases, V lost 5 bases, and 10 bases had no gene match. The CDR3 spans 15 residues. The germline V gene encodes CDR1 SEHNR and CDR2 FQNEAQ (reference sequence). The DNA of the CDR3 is TGTGCCAGCAGCCCGCGAGCGGGGGAGAGGGATACGCAGTATTTT. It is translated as CASSPRAGERDTQYF.

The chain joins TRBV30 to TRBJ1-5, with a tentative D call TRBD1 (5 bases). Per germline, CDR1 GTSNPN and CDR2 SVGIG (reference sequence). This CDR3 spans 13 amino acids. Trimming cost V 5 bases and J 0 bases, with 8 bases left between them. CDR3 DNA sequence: TGTGCCTGGTCACAGGATAGCAATCAGCCCCAGCATTTT. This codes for CAWSQDSNQPQHF.

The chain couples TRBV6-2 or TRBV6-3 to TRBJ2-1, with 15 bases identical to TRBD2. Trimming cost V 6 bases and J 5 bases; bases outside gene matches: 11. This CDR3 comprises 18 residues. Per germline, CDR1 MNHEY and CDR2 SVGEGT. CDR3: CASSRGLAGGRVDNEQFF. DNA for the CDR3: TGTGCCAGCAGCCGCGGACTAGCGGGAGGGCGGGTCGACAATGAGCAGTTCTTC.

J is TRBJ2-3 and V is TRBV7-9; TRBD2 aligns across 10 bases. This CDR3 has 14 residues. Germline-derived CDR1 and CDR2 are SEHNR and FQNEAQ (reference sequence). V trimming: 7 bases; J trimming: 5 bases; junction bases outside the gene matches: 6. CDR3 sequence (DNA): TGTGCCAGCACCTTGATAGCGGGAGGAGATACGCAGTATTTT. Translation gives CASTLIAGGDTQYF.

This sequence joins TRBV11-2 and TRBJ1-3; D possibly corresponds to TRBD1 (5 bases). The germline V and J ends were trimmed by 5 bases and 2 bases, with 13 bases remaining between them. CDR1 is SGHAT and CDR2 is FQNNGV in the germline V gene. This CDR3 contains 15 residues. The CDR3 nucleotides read TGTGCCAGCAGCCCCCAGGCGGGGCCTGGAAACACCATATATTTT. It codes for CASSPQAGPGNTIYF.

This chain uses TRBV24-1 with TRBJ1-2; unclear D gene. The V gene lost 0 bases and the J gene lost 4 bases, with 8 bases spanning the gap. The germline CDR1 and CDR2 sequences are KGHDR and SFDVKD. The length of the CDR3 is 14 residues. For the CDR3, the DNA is TGTGCCACCAGTGATTTGAGTGCCAGCTATGGCTACACCTTC. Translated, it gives CATSDLSASYGYTF.

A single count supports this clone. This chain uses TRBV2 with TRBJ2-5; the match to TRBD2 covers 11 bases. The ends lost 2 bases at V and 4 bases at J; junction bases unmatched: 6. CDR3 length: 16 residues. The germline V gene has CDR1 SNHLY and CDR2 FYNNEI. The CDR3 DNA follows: TGTGCCAGCAGTGAAATAGCGGGGGGGCTTGGAGAGACCCAGTACTTC. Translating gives CASSEIAGGLGETQYF.

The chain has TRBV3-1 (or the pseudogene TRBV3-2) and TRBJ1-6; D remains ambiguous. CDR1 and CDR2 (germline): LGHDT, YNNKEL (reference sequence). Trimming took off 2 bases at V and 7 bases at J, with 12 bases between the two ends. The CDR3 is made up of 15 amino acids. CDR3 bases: TGTGCCAGCAGCCAACTCCCAGAGGGAAATTCACCCCTCCACTTT. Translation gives CASSQLPEGNSPLHF.

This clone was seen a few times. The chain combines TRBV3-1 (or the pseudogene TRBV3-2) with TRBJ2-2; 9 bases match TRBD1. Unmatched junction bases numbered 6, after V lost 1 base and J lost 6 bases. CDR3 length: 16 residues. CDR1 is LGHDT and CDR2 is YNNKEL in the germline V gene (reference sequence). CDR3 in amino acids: CASSQGDRGSAGELFF. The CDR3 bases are TGTGCCAGCAGCCAAGGAGACAGGGGGTCGGCCGGGGAGCTGTTTTTT.

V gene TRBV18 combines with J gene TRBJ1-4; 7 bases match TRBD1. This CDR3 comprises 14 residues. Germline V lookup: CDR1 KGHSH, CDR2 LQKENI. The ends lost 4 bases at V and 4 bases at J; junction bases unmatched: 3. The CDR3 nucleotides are TGTGCCAGCTCACTTGGGGACAGTAATGAAAAACTGTTTTTT. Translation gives CASSLGDSNEKLFF.

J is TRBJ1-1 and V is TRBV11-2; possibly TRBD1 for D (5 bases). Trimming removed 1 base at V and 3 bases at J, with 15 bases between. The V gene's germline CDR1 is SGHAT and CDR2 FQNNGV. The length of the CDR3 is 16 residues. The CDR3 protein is CASSLGTGWVYTEAFF. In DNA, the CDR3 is TGTGCCAGCAGCTTAGGTACAGGTTGGGTCTACACTGAAGCTTTCTTT.

The CDR3 DNA follows: TGTGCCAGCAGAACAACCCGGGACTTATTATTAGGTGAAGCTTTCTTT. Residues: CASRTTRDLLLGEAFF. V and J are TRBV7-9 and TRBJ1-1; maybe TRBD1 (5 bases). The V gene's germline CDR1 is SEHNR and CDR2 FQNEAQ (reference sequence). The CDR3 length is 16 residues. The V end lost 6 bases, the J end lost 7 bases, and 24 bases lay between the germline ends.

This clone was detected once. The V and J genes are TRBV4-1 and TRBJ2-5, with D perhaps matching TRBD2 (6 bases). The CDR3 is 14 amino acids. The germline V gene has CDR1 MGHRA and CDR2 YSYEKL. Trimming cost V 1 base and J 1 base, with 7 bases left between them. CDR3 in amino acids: CASSQGTIQETQYF. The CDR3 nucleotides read TGCGCCAGCAGCCAAGGGACTATCCAAGAGACCCAGTACTTC.

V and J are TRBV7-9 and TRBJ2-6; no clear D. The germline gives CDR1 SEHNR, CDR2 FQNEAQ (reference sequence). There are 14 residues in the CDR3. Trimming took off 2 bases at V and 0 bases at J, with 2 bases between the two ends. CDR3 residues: CASSLHSGANVLTF. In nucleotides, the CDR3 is TGTGCCAGCAGCTTACACTCTGGGGCCAACGTCCTGACTTTC. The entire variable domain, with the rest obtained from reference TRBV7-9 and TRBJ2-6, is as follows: DTGVSQNPRHKITKRGQNVTFRCDPISEHNRLYWYRQTLGQGPEFLTYFQNEAQLEKSRLLSDRFSAERPKGSFSTLEIQRTEQGDSAMYLCASSLHSGANVLTFGAGSRLTVL.

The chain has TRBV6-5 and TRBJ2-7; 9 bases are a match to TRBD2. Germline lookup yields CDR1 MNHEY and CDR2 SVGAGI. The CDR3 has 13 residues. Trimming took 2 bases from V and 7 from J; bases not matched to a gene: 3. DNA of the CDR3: TGTGCCAGCAGTTACGTGCGGGAGGGTGAGCAGTACTTC. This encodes CASSYVREGEQYF.

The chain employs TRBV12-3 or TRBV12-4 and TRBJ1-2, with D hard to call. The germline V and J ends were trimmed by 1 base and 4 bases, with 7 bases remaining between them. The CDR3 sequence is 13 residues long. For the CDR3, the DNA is TGTGCCAGCAGTTTAGGGTACAGCTATGGCTACACCTTC. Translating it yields CASSLGYSYGYTF.

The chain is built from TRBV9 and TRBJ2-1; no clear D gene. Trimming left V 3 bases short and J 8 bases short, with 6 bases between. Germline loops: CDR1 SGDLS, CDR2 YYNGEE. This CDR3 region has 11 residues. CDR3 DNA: TGTGCCAGCAGCGGGCCTGATGAGCAGTTCTTC. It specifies CASSGPDEQFF.

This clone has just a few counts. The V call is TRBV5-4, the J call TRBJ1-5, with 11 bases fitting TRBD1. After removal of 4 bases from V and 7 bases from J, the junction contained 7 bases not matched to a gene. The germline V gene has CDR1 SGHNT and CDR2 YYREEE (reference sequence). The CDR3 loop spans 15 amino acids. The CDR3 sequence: CASSRDRGTGQPQHF. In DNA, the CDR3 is TGTGCCAGCAGCCGGGACAGGGGGACGGGACAGCCCCAGCATTTT.